This T cell receptor (beta chain) was recovered during a study of blood T cell repertoires in COVID-19. Study as a whole: Donors in the United States, Italy and Spain gave samples during acute or convalescent COVID-19. PBMCs, B-cell-depleted T cells, or T cells were the source of the cDNA or gDNA that made up the material.

V shed 5 bases and J shed 2 bases, with 15 bases lying between them. The CDR3 runs 15 residues. Germline lookup yields CDR1 KGHSH and CDR2 LQKENI. Authors' processing steps: Amplification of reference gene primers provided the estimated nucleated cell counts. Profiled with immunoSEQ multiplex PCR; TCRdb holds only in-frame clones, not every one. V and J calls plus clone size are reproduced from that table; the DNA served to infer D and trimming. The profile shows about 150,000 clones, about 83% of them singletons. Source material: peripheral blood. The sequence came from a woman aged 80 or over with acute or convalescent COVID-19. The chain uses TRBV18 and TRBJ1-2, with D possibly TRBD1 on 5 matching bases. The CDR3 here is CASSASPGKNYGYTF. Written as DNA, the CDR3 is TGTGCCAGCTCAGCGAGCCCAGGGAAGAACTATGGCTACACCTTC.